Presented here are 25 T cell receptor beta chains from one specimen sequenced in a study of T cells after yellow fever vaccination. A single record per CDR3 protein comes from TCRdb applying MiXCR to the 5' RACE reads. The sample lists under 700,000 distinct CDR3 sequences; roughly a sixth were seen once. This specimen consisted of PBMCs, obtained 5 days after the first yellow fever vaccination. The receptors shown here come from a man between 18 and 35 years old who received the YFV17D yellow fever vaccine.

In its sample, this clonotype was seen a few times. The chain employs TRBV20-1 and TRBJ2-6; D ambiguous. CDR1 DFQATT and CDR2 SNEGSKA come from the germline V gene (reference sequence). The CDR3 spans 16 residues. Trimming took off 2 bases at V and 0 bases at J, with 11 bases between the two ends. The CDR3 DNA reads TGCAGTGCTAGACTGGCCCTCTCCTCTGGGGCCAACGTCCTGACTTTC. Its protein is CSARLALSSGANVLTF.

The chain is built from TRBV4-3 and TRBJ2-2; D might be TRBD2 (6 bases). V lost 1 base to trimming and J lost 0 bases, with 9 bases between them. The CDR3 sequence is 16 residues long. The V gene's germline CDR1 is LGHNA and CDR2 YSLEER. CDR3 DNA: TGCGCCAGCAGCCAAGCCAGCGGGTCGAACACCGGGGAGCTGTTTTTT. As protein: CASSQASGSNTGELFF.

CDR3 protein: CASSVEGSRSNEQYF. The CDR3 nucleotides read TGTGCCAGCAGCGTAGAAGGTAGTAGATCTAACGAGCAGTACTTC. This chain links TRBV9 with TRBJ2-7; D remains unclear. V shed 0 bases and J shed 5 bases, with 15 bases lying between them. This CDR3 contains 15 residues. Germline CDR1 and CDR2: SGDLS and YYNGEE.

This clonotype was detected ten times or more. J is TRBJ1-5 and V is TRBV4-3, with TRBD1 identical over 9 bases. The CDR3 length is 17 residues. The V segment lost 2 bases and the J segment 3 bases; nucleotides outside the gene matches: 8. CDR1 is LGHNA and CDR2 is YSLEER in the germline V gene. CDR3 protein: CASSQTHRGLNNQPQHF. CDR3 nucleotide sequence: TGCGCCAGCAGCCAAACACACAGGGGGCTAAACAATCAGCCCCAGCATTTT.

The rearrangement links TRBV10-3 to TRBJ1-1, with D unclear. Germline V gene data show CDR1 as ENHRY and CDR2 as SYGVKD. The CDR3 contains 15 residues. The V and J ends lost 7 bases and 0 bases respectively, with 15 bases between them. The CDR3 spells CAITPGGIMNTEAFF. In nucleotides, the CDR3 is TGTGCCATCACGCCGGGAGGGATTATGAACACTGAAGCTTTCTTT.

This clonotype was counted a few times. This sequence joins TRBV5-5 and TRBJ1-4; 8 nucleotides agree with TRBD1. With 4 bases clipped from V and 5 bases from J, the junction kept 10 bases outside the gene matches. CDR1 SGHKS and CDR2 YYEKEE come from the germline V gene (reference sequence). The CDR3 totals 16 residues. In DNA, the CDR3 is TGTGCCAGCAGCCTCGCCCCCACAGGGGGGAATGAAAAACTGTTTTTT. Translating gives CASSLAPTGGNEKLFF.

This clonotype has at least ten counts. V usage is TRBV24-1 and J usage is TRBJ2-1; D unresolved. Trimming left V 1 base short and J 6 bases short, with 0 bases between. The CDR3 has 11 amino acids. Germline V gene lookup returns CDR1 KGHDR and CDR2 SFDVKD. This CDR3 reads CATSDFNEQFF. In nucleotides, the CDR3 is TGTGCCACCAGTGATTTCAATGAGCAGTTCTTC.

This chain connects TRBV7-2 to TRBJ2-1, with D tentatively TRBD2 (7 bases). V gave up 5 bases and J gave up 14 bases, with 16 bases separating them. CDR1 SGHTA and CDR2 FQGNSA come from the germline V gene. The CDR3 extends over 12 amino acids. CDR3 region: CASSPRREGEFF. CDR3 DNA: TGTGCCAGCAGCCCCCGCAGGGAGGGGGAGTTCTTC.

This clonotype has more than one count but fewer than ten. The genes are TRBV19 and TRBJ1-5; perhaps TRBD1 as D (6 bases). Germline CDR1 LNHDA, CDR2 SQIVND (reference sequence). The CDR3 covers 13 residues. V was cut by 9 bases and J by 8 bases, with 17 bases left in between. The CDR3 coding sequence is TGTGCCAGCAACTTTGGGGGGGCTGAGCCCCAGCATTTT. Amino acid sequence: CASNFGGAEPQHF.

J is TRBJ2-2 and V is TRBV5-8; no clear D gene. V gave up 2 bases and J gave up 3 bases, with 5 bases separating them. CDR1 SGHTS and CDR2 YDEGEE come from the germline V gene. CDR3 length: 13 amino acids. CDR3 DNA sequence: TGTGCCAGCAGCTTCGGGCACACCGGGGAGCTGTTTTTT. It encodes CASSFGHTGELFF.

Only a few counts were recorded for this clonotype. The rearrangement uses TRBV7-9 and TRBJ1-4; D is possibly TRBD1 (6 bases). V gave up 5 bases and J gave up 5 bases, with 9 bases separating them. CDR3 size: 13 residues. The germline V gene encodes CDR1 SEHNR and CDR2 FQNEAQ (reference sequence). The CDR3 region is CASSPGQNEKLFF. The DNA for the CDR3 is TGTGCCAGCAGCCCGGGACAAAATGAAAAACTGTTTTTT.

V gene TRBV9 combines with J gene TRBJ2-3; the D gene could be TRBD1 or TRBD2 (5 bases each). V was trimmed by 10 bases and J by 0 bases, leaving 15 bases between them. The CDR3 covers 14 residues. CDR1 is SGDLS and CDR2 is YYNGEE in the germline V gene. CDR3 protein: CAWGSAGSTDTQYF. CDR3 DNA sequence: TGTGCCTGGGGGTCGGCAGGGAGCACAGATACGCAGTATTTT. The variable domain in full, completed from reference TRBV9 and TRBJ2-3, reads DSGVTQTPKHLITATGQRVTLRCSPRSGDLSVYWYQQSLDQGLQFLIQYYNGEERAKGNILERFSAQQFPDLHSELNLSSLELGDSALYFCAWGSAGSTDTQYFGPGTRLTVL.

This clonotype has a handful of counts. The rearrangement links TRBV12-3 or TRBV12-4 to TRBJ1-6; 7 bases are a match to TRBD1. The CDR3 is 14 amino acids. V lost 9 bases to trimming and J lost 4 bases; unmatched junction nucleotides: 6. The CDR3 DNA reads as TGTGCCAGTACAGGGGCTGTATATAATTCACCCCTCCACTTT. Translation: CASTGAVYNSPLHF.

In this sample, this clonotype turned up a few times. The V gene is TRBV12-3 or TRBV12-4, the J gene TRBJ1-3; TRBD1 agrees at 7 bases. V lost 6 bases and J lost 4; bases outside the gene matches: 6. The CDR3 totals 14 residues. CDR3 DNA: TGTGCCAGCAGGCCGACAGGGACAGGAAACACCATATATTTT. This sequence encodes CASRPTGTGNTIYF.

This clonotype was seen a handful of times. The chain carries TRBV4-3 and TRBJ2-1, with TRBD2 identical over 9 bases. The germline CDR1 and CDR2 sequences are LGHNA and YSLEER. V trimming: 1 base; J trimming: 10 bases; junction bases outside the gene matches: 20. The CDR3 has 19 amino acids. CDR3 sequence reads: CASSQVGFVAGGTGLEQFF. CDR3 sequence (DNA): TGCGCCAGCAGCCAAGTTGGATTTGTGGCGGGGGGGACGGGTCTAGAGCAGTTCTTC.

The chain links TRBV12-3 or TRBV12-4 to TRBJ1-5, with 9 bases matching TRBD1. After removal of 5 bases from V and 3 bases from J, the junction contained 8 bases not matched to a gene. The CDR3 has 16 amino acids. This CDR3 is CASSPGTGPLNQPQHF. DNA of the CDR3: TGTGCCAGCAGTCCCGGGACAGGGCCGCTCAATCAGCCCCAGCATTTT.

This clonotype was counted at least ten times. The chain joins TRBV12-3 or TRBV12-4 to TRBJ1-5; no clear D gene. This CDR3 contains 13 residues. Trimming cost V 2 bases and J 5 bases, with 7 bases left between them. This CDR3 is CASSLNSYQPQHF. The DNA for the CDR3 is TGTGCCAGCAGTTTAAACAGCTATCAGCCCCAGCATTTT.

This clonotype was counted a few times. CDR3 sequence (DNA): TGTGCCAGCAGCGGCCGGGACAGGGGTAACATTCAGTACTTC. It is translated as CASSGRDRGNIQYF. This chain uses TRBV5-6 with TRBJ2-4; TRBD1 matches at 10 bases. This CDR3 is built from 14 residues. Germline V gene lookup returns CDR1 SGHDT and CDR2 YYEEEE. V trimming: 4 bases; J trimming: 7 bases; junction bases outside the gene matches: 5.

This clonotype was recorded a few times. V and J are TRBV6-1 and TRBJ2-1, with TRBD2 matching 12 bases. V shed 6 bases and J 9 bases; nucleotides not matched to a gene: 15. In germline, CDR1 is MNHNS, CDR2 SASEGT. There are 17 residues in the CDR3. CDR3: CASRPRSSGGAYGEQFF. CDR3 sequence (DNA): TGTGCCAGCAGGCCAAGGTCTAGCGGGGGGGCGTATGGTGAGCAGTTCTTC.

This chain connects TRBV11-1 to TRBJ2-1, with 7 nucleotides matching TRBD2. Germline CDR1 and CDR2: SGHAT and FQDESV (reference sequence). V dropped 2 bases and J dropped 4; count of bases not matched to a gene: 8. This CDR3 contains 16 residues. CDR3 coding DNA: TGTGCCAGCAGCTTACTCCAAGCGGGGTCGTACAATGAGCAGTTCTTC. This sequence encodes CASSLLQAGSYNEQFF.

This clonotype was found a few times. CDR3 region: CASKGLAGTNTGELFF. In nucleotides, the CDR3 is TGCGCCAGCAAGGGACTAGCGGGGACGAACACCGGGGAGCTGTTTTTT. The chain combines TRBV5-1 with TRBJ2-2, with 13 bases aligning to TRBD2. This CDR3 spans 16 amino acids. V dropped 6 bases and J dropped 0; count of bases not matched to a gene: 2. Germline loops: CDR1 SGHRS, CDR2 YFSETQ.

The gene calls are TRBV6-4 and TRBJ2-2, with D uncertain. The V gene's germline CDR1 is MRHNA and CDR2 SNTAGT. V lost 2 bases to trimming and J lost 6 bases, with 10 bases between them. CDR3 length: 14 amino acids. CDR3 sequence (DNA): TGTGCCAGCAGTGACCACCGTCACTCCGGGGAGCTGTTTTTT. Protein product: CASSDHRHSGELFF.

This clonotype has a count of ten or more. This rearrangement joins TRBV7-2 to TRBJ2-2, with 9 bases matching TRBD2. This CDR3 spans 16 amino acids. V was clipped by 2 bases and J by 2 bases; unmatched bases: 3. The germline CDR1 and CDR2 sequences are SGHTA and FQGNSA. This chain's CDR3 is CASSLSSGTNTGELFF. CDR3 DNA sequence: TGTGCCAGCAGCTTATCTAGCGGGACAAACACCGGGGAGCTGTTTTTT.

This chain connects TRBV19 to TRBJ1-2, with D possibly being TRBD1 (6 bases). Germline lookup yields CDR1 LNHDA and CDR2 SQIVND (reference sequence). The V gene lost 9 bases and the J gene lost 8 bases, with 22 bases spanning the gap. This CDR3 has 14 residues. The DNA of the CDR3 is TGTGCCAGCACCGTAACAGGGAGGGGACGGGGCTACACCTTC. This codes for CASTVTGRGRGYTF.

The chain couples TRBV18 to TRBJ2-1; 8 nucleotides line up with TRBD1. J was trimmed by 8 bases and V by 5 bases; bases with no gene match: 2. CDR1 is KGHSH, CDR2 LQKENI, per germline. The CDR3 has 12 residues. CDR3 loop: CASSADRDEQFF. The DNA for the CDR3 is TGTGCCAGCTCAGCGGACAGGGATGAGCAGTTCTTC.